This entry lists 5 T cell receptor beta chains sequenced from one sample in a study of blood T cell repertoires in COVID-19. Using immunoSEQ multiplex PCR, the repertoire was profiled, and TCRdb retains in-frame clones only, with some absent. The table shows roughly 190,000 clones, with around 81% occurring only once. Input material: peripheral blood. All receptors derive from a human donor with acute or convalescent COVID-19. The donor label of this sample is uncertain.

This chain uses TRBV21-1 with TRBJ2-7; the DNA was not used to check the table's D call, TRBD2. TRBV21-1 is labeled a pseudogene. The CDR3 sequence is 17 residues long. The CDR3 here is CASSKHARTSGRDEQYF. Written as DNA, the CDR3 is TGTGCCAGCAGCAAACATGCGAGGACTAGCGGGAGGGACGAGCAGTACTTC.

The chain combines TRBV12-3 or TRBV12-4 with TRBJ2-7; the D gene is possibly TRBD2 (5 bases). This CDR3 has 12 amino acids. The CDR3 nucleotides read TGTGCGAGCCGTCGGGGTAGGTACGAGCAGTACTTC. It is translated as CASRRGRYEQYF.

This clone was detected many times. The chain carries TRBV5-4 and TRBJ1-2, with 10 nucleotides matching TRBD1. J was trimmed by 4 bases and V by 5 bases; bases with no gene match: 5. The CDR3 sequence is 14 residues long. CDR1 is SGHNT and CDR2 is YYREEE in the germline V gene (reference sequence). CDR3: CASRLTGGAYGYTF. Here the CDR3 DNA reads TGTGCCAGCAGGTTGACAGGGGGCGCCTATGGCTACACCTTC.

This clone is a singleton in its sample. The chain has TRBV2 and TRBJ1-6; D perhaps matches TRBD1 (6 bases). Trimming shortened V by 1 base and J by 6 bases, and 10 bases separated the two germline ends. CDR3 size: 15 residues. Germline CDR1 reads SNHLY; CDR2 reads FYNNEI. CDR3: CASSEEGQGNSPLHF. As DNA, the CDR3 is TGTGCCAGCAGTGAAGAGGGACAAGGTAATTCACCCCTCCACTTT.

The chain couples TRBV11-2 to TRBJ1-6; no reliable D call. The CDR3 runs to 13 residues. Trimming shortened V by 7 bases and J by 7 bases, and 11 bases separated the two germline ends. The germline V gene encodes CDR1 SGHAT and CDR2 FQNNGV. CDR3 coding DNA: TGTGCCAGCACCTTCCGGGGAAATTCACCCCTCCACTTT. Translation gives CASTFRGNSPLHF.